The T cell receptor (beta chain) described here comes from a study of shared clonotypes between healthy human individuals. This was a deep-level run. TCRdb's copy holds only in-frame clones and misses some; the assay was immunoSEQ multiplex PCR. Of a few million clones in the sample, more than 90% were seen once. Nashville, Tennessee was home to all donors, who were Caucasian adults. Memory CD4+ cells were the fraction left after CD45RA+ naive selection. This receptor was obtained from a man younger than 35 in good health. The sequenced sample consisted of naive CD4+ T cells sorted from blood. Noted subset: CD45RA+ positively selected.

The CDR3 region has the DNA TGTGCCAGCAGTTACAAGCGGGAGGGAGCCTACGAGCAGTACTTC. Its protein is CASSYKREGAYEQYF. The chain recombines TRBV6-5 with TRBJ2-5; 10 positions agree with TRBD2. The J call may not be correct, given that the DNA end is closer to TRBJ2-7. CDR1 and CDR2 (germline): MNHEY, SVGAGI. The CDR3 loop spans 15 amino acids.